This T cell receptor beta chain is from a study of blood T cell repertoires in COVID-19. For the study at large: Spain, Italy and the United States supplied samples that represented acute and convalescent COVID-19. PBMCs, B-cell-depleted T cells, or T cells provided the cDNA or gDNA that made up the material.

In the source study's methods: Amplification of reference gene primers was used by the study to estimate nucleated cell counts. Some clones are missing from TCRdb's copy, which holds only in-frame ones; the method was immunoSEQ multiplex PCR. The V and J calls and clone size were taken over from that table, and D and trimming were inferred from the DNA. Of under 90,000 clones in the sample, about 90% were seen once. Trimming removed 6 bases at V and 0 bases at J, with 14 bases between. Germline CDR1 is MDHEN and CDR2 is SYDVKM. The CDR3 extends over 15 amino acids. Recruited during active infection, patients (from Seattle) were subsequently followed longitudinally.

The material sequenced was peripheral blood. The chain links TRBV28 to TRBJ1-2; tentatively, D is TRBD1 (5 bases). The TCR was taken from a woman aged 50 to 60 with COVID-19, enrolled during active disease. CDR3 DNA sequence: TGTGCCAGCAGCCCTATGGGGCTGACTAACTATGGCTACACCTTC. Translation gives CASSPMGLTNYGYTF.